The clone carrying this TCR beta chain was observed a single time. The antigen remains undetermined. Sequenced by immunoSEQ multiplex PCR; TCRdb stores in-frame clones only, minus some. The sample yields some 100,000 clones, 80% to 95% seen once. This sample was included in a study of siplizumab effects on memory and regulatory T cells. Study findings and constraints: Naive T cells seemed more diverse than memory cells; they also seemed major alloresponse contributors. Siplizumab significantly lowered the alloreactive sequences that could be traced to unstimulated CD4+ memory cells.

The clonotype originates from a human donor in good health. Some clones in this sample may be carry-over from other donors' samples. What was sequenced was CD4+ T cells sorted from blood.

CDR3 sequence reads: CASSYPGNRNSPLHF. DNA of the CDR3: TGTGCCAGCAGTTACCCGGGCAACAGGAATTCACCCCTCCACTTT. The gene calls are TRBV6-6 and TRBJ1-6, with D possibly being TRBD1 (5 bases). Germline V gene lookup returns CDR1 MNHNY and CDR2 SVGAGI (reference sequence). Trimming removed 2 bases at V and 7 bases at J, with 12 bases between. This CDR3 spans 15 amino acids.